The 24 T cell receptor beta chains reported below all come from one sample, sequenced in a study of shared clonotypes between healthy human individuals. The naive CD8 fraction comprised CD45RO-negative cells positively selected for CCR7 and excluded terminally differentiated effector memory CD45RA+ cells. Using immunoSEQ multiplex PCR, the repertoire was profiled, and TCRdb retains in-frame clones only, with some absent. The sample consists of about 1,900,000 clones, about 95% of them appearing once. Specimen: naive CD8+ T cells sorted from blood. The receptors shown here come from a man aged 18 to 29 in good health.

This sequence joins TRBV4-3 and TRBJ2-7; 8 bases line up with TRBD1. The J segment lost 5 bases and the V segment lost 3 bases, leaving 9 bases of the junction unmatched. This CDR3 contains 15 residues. In germline, CDR1 is LGHNA, CDR2 YSLEER. The CDR3 loop reads CASSQRTGTSDEQYF. The CDR3 DNA is TGCGCCAGCAGCCAGCGGACAGGGACCTCTGACGAGCAGTACTTC.

This chain joins TRBV4-1 and TRBJ2-1; TRBD1 matches at 7 bases. The CDR3 consists of 15 residues. Germline CDR1 MGHRA, CDR2 YSYEKL. The junction had 8 bases not matched to a gene; V was cut back by 0 bases and J by 9 bases. For the CDR3, the DNA is TGCGCCAGCAGCCAAGAACGGGTATCAGGGGGTGAGCAGTTCTTC. Its translation: CASSQERVSGGEQFF.

The chain has TRBV6-5 and TRBJ2-7; D might be TRBD1 or TRBD2, each matching 5 bases. This CDR3 region has 14 residues. Trimming left V 2 bases short and J 3 bases short, with 11 bases between. Germline CDR1 and CDR2: MNHEY and SVGAGI. The CDR3 DNA is TGTGCCAGCAGTTACGGGGTGGGGGACTACGAGCAGTACTTC. Amino acids: CASSYGVGDYEQYF.

V and J are TRBV6-5 and TRBJ2-3; D remains ambiguous. The V end was cut by 8 bases, the J end by 0 bases, with 12 bases between. Germline V gene lookup returns CDR1 MNHEY and CDR2 SVGAGI. The CDR3 totals 14 residues. The chain's CDR3 is CASSRLTSTDTQYF. For the CDR3, the DNA is TGTGCCAGCTCAAGACTTACTAGCACAGATACGCAGTATTTT.

This clone has just a few counts. This chain connects TRBV7-9 to TRBJ2-1, with D unresolved. Germline V CDR1 and CDR2: SEHNR, FQNEAQ (reference sequence). CDR3 length: 13 amino acids. Trimming cost V 1 base and J 9 bases, with 10 bases left between them. CDR3 in amino acids: CASSLEESLEQFF. CDR3 nucleotide sequence: TGTGCCAGCAGCTTAGAAGAATCGCTTGAGCAGTTCTTC. Together with reference TRBV7-9 and TRBJ2-1, the CDR3 gives the full variable domain: DTGVSQNPRHKITKRGQNVTFRCDPISEHNRLYWYRQTLGQGPEFLTYFQNEAQLEKSRLLSDRFSAERPKGSFSTLEIQRTEQGDSAMYLCASSLEESLEQFFGPGTRLTVL.

This rearrangement joins TRBV7-6 to TRBJ2-7; D ambiguous. Germline assignment: CDR1 SGHVS and CDR2 FNYEAQ. The V end was cut by 4 bases, the J end by 3 bases, with 16 bases between. This CDR3 region has 15 residues. The CDR3 reads CASSSGKNPLYEQYF. In DNA, the CDR3 is TGTGCCAGCAGCTCGGGCAAAAATCCCCTCTACGAGCAGTACTTC. The full variable domain, with the rest looked up from reference TRBV7-6 and TRBJ2-7, is GAGVSQSPRYKVTKRGQDVALRCDPISGHVSLYWYRQALGQGPEFLTYFNYEAQQDKSGLPNDRFSAERPEGSISTLTIQRTEQRDSAMYRCASSSGKNPLYEQYFGPGTRLTVT.

This chain uses TRBV7-9 with TRBJ2-1; TRBD1 matches at 7 bases. The CDR3 contains 11 residues. V lost 5 bases, J lost 13 bases, and 5 bases stayed unmatched. CDR1 is SEHNR and CDR2 is FQNEAQ in the germline V gene (reference sequence). The CDR3 DNA reads TGTGCCAGCAGCCCCCAGGGGGTACAGTTCTTC. Translation gives CASSPQGVQFF.

The chain has TRBV4-3 and TRBJ2-7; a possible D gene is TRBD1 (6 bases). Per the germline V gene, CDR1 is LGHNA and CDR2 is YSLEER. This CDR3 comprises 14 residues. Trimming shortened V by 4 bases and J by 3 bases, and 13 bases separated the two germline ends. For the CDR3, the DNA is TGCGCCAGCAGCCTCGTCACAGGGAGCTACGAGCAGTACTTC. Protein: CASSLVTGSYEQYF.

V gene TRBV2 combines with J gene TRBJ1-2; 10 bases are a match to TRBD1. CDR1 and CDR2 from the germline V gene are SNHLY and FYNNEI. The J segment lost 6 bases and the V segment lost 9 bases, leaving 7 bases of the junction unmatched. The CDR3 loop spans 13 amino acids. CDR3 sequence: CARTGGMLDGYTF. The CDR3 DNA reads as TGTGCCAGGACAGGGGGCATGTTAGATGGCTACACCTTC.

DNA of the CDR3: TGTGCCAGCAGCTGGAGGGAGGCCGGGGGCACTGAAGCTTTCTTT. It codes for CASSWREAGGTEAFF. The chain couples TRBV5-5 to TRBJ1-1; tentatively, D is TRBD1 (5 bases). Germline V gives CDR1 SGHKS, CDR2 YYEKEE (reference sequence). The CDR3 sequence is 15 residues long. Trimming took off 3 bases at V and 4 bases at J, with 16 bases between the two ends. The variable domain in full, with the rest retrieved from reference TRBV5-5 and TRBJ1-1, is DAGVTQSPTHLIKTRGQQVTLRCSPISGHKSVSWYQQVLGQGPQFIFQYYEKEERGRGNFPDRFSARQFPNYSSELNVNALLLGDSALYLCASSWREAGGTEAFFGQGTRLTVV.

The V and J genes are TRBV6-5 and TRBJ2-3; the D gene is possibly TRBD1 (5 bases). The CDR3 totals 16 residues. CDR1 is MNHEY, CDR2 SVGAGI, per germline. V lost 0 bases to trimming and J lost 2 bases, with 12 bases between them. The CDR3 DNA is TGTGCCAGCAGTTACTCCCAGGGTAGGTACACAGATACGCAGTATTTT. Residues: CASSYSQGRYTDTQYF.

V and J are TRBV30 and TRBJ1-2, with TRBD1 matching 7 bases. The germline gives CDR1 GTSNPN, CDR2 SVGIG (reference sequence). CDR3 length: 12 amino acids. V was clipped by 5 bases and J by 8 bases; unmatched bases: 8. CDR3 in DNA: TGTGCCTGGCCCGACAGGGACGGAGGCTACACCTTC. This encodes CAWPDRDGGYTF.

The chain has TRBV4-3 and TRBJ2-5, with TRBD2 matching 9 bases. The V and J ends lost 1 base and 1 base, in that order; junction bases with no gene match: 10. Germline loops: CDR1 LGHNA, CDR2 YSLEER. CDR3 length: 18 amino acids. This chain's CDR3 is CASSQVYGTSTFQETQYF. Written as DNA, the CDR3 is TGCGCCAGCAGCCAAGTTTACGGGACTAGCACTTTCCAAGAGACCCAGTACTTC.

V is TRBV7-9 and J is TRBJ2-7; 9 nucleotides match TRBD2. The germline CDR1 and CDR2 sequences are SEHNR and FQNEAQ (reference sequence). The ends lost 0 bases at V and 4 bases at J; junction bases unmatched: 1. The length of the CDR3 is 14 residues. CDR3 in amino acids: CASSLASGRYEQYF. The CDR3, as DNA: TGTGCCAGCAGCTTAGCTAGCGGGAGATACGAGCAGTACTTC.

The rearrangement joins TRBV15 to TRBJ2-1; 8 nucleotides agree with TRBD1. From germline, CDR1 is LNHNV and CDR2 YYDKDF (reference sequence). The CDR3 consists of 15 residues. V shed 2 bases, J shed 5 bases, and the junction held 5 bases outside the gene matches. The CDR3 sequence is CATSRRGQGDNEQFF. DNA of the CDR3: TGTGCCACCAGCAGACGCGGACAGGGTGACAATGAGCAGTTCTTC.

The CDR3 loop is CASSHTGAFTDTQYF. The CDR3 bases are TGTGCCAGCAGCCACACAGGGGCCTTCACAGATACGCAGTATTTT. The chain has TRBV7-9 and TRBJ2-3; TRBD1 matches 7 bases. Germline V lookup: CDR1 SEHNR, CDR2 FQNEAQ (reference sequence). V was clipped by 5 bases and J by 2 bases; unmatched bases: 7. The CDR3 extends over 15 amino acids.

The chain carries TRBV7-9 and TRBJ1-5; 8 positions match TRBD1. The CDR3 is 16 amino acids. The J segment lost 1 base and the V segment lost 2 bases, leaving 4 bases of the junction unmatched. Germline CDR1 reads SEHNR; CDR2 reads FQNEAQ (reference sequence). The CDR3 nucleotides read TGTGCCAGCAGCTTACCAGGGGGCTTCAGCAATCAGCCCCAGCATTTT. It translates to CASSLPGGFSNQPQHF. Full variable domain (outside the CDR3, taken from reference TRBV7-9 and TRBJ1-5): DTGVSQNPRHKITKRGQNVTFRCDPISEHNRLYWYRQTLGQGPEFLTYFQNEAQLEKSRLLSDRFSAERPKGSFSTLEIQRTEQGDSAMYLCASSLPGGFSNQPQHFGDGTRLSIL.

This clone was seen once. This chain joins TRBV6-1 and TRBJ2-7; possibly TRBD1 for D (5 bases). This CDR3 comprises 13 residues. The germline CDR1 and CDR2 sequences are MNHNS and SASEGT. Trimming stripped 5 bases from V and 3 bases from J, with 11 bases between. The CDR3 here is CASSHLDSYEQYF. For the CDR3, the DNA is TGTGCCAGCAGTCACCTAGACAGCTACGAGCAGTACTTC.

The chain employs TRBV5-5 and TRBJ2-7; 9 bases fit TRBD1. The CDR3 covers 15 residues. J gave up 6 bases and V 3 bases, and 10 bases lay outside the gene matches. The V gene's germline CDR1 is SGHKS and CDR2 YYEKEE (reference sequence). CDR3 loop: CASSSGTGITLEQYF. CDR3 DNA sequence: TGTGCCAGCAGCTCGGGGACAGGGATCACCCTCGAGCAGTACTTC.

This sequence joins TRBV5-6 and TRBJ1-2, with a weak D call TRBD1 (5 bases). V gave up 3 bases and J gave up 6 bases, with 15 bases separating them. The CDR3 totals 14 residues. Germline CDR1 is SGHDT and CDR2 is YYEEEE. As DNA, the CDR3 is TGTGCCAGCAGCTCGGATTCAGGGTTTCATGGCTACACCTTC. Encoded protein: CASSSDSGFHGYTF.

This chain links TRBV30 with TRBJ2-2; the D gene is possibly TRBD2 (5 bases). The V end lost 2 bases, the J end lost 6 bases, and 10 bases lay between the germline ends. Germline-derived CDR1 and CDR2 are GTSNPN and SVGIG (reference sequence). This CDR3 has 13 residues. DNA of the CDR3: TGTGCCTGGAGTATGGGGAGCGCCGGGGAGCTGTTTTTT. Protein product: CAWSMGSAGELFF.

The CDR3: CASSTYSGRASYEQYF. The CDR3 nucleotides read TGTGCCAGCAGTACATATAGCGGGAGGGCCTCTTACGAGCAGTACTTC. This chain joins TRBV28 and TRBJ2-7, with 11 bases matching TRBD2. Germline assignment: CDR1 MDHEN and CDR2 SYDVKM. The CDR3 contains 16 residues. V shed 5 bases, J shed 4 bases, and the junction held 10 bases outside the gene matches.

The chain links TRBV6-1 to TRBJ2-2; 8 nucleotides line up with TRBD1. The CDR3 contains 15 residues. Germline CDR1 is MNHNS and CDR2 is SASEGT. The J segment lost 4 bases and the V segment lost 4 bases, leaving 5 bases of the junction unmatched. CDR3 nucleotides: TGTGCCAGCAGTGGTTACAGGGGGGCCACCGGGGAGCTGTTTTTT. Amino acids: CASSGYRGATGELFF.

The chain combines TRBV11-2 with TRBJ2-7; D unresolved. CDR3 size: 14 residues. Germline V gene data show CDR1 as SGHAT and CDR2 as FQNNGV. V shed 3 bases and J shed 0 bases, with 9 bases lying between them. This chain's CDR3 is CASSFGWSSYEQYF. The CDR3 nucleotides are TGTGCCAGCAGCTTCGGTTGGAGCTCCTACGAGCAGTACTTC.